This T cell receptor (beta chain) was obtained from a study of blood T cell repertoires in COVID-19. As handled by the study authors: Counts of nucleated cells, estimated from reference gene primer amplification, were obtained. The data were produced by immunoSEQ multiplex PCR, yet TCRdb's version contains in-frame clones alone and is incomplete. V, J and clone size are those of that table, while D and trimming were read from the DNA. The sample includes approximately 400,000 clones, about 90% of them seen just once. This clone occurred a few times. The CDR3 totals 14 residues. V lost 3 bases and J lost 3, with 10 bases in between. Germline-derived CDR1 and CDR2 are MDHEN and SYDVKM.

The receptor's source is a man aged 40-49 years with acute or convalescent COVID-19. The sample comprised peripheral blood. The chain recombines TRBV28 with TRBJ2-3; D gene uncertain. CDR3 nucleotide sequence: TGTGCCAGCAGTTTCGAACCGGTGACAGATACGCAGTATTTT. This encodes CASSFEPVTDTQYF.